Below, 15 T cell receptor beta chains from the same sample are listed, as sequenced in a study of CD8 T cells in Susac syndrome. Random hexamers were used to reverse transcribe an amount of roughly 0.45 to 1 ug RNA. TCRdb fed the immunoSEQ multiplex PCR reads into MiXCR, producing one record per CDR3 protein. The profile shows approximately 270,000 distinct CDR3 sequences, about 94% of them singletons. Sequences were obtained from CD4+ T cells from PBMCs. These receptors were taken from a human donor with multiple sclerosis.

The chain has TRBV5-1 and TRBJ2-2, with D unclear. V gave up 4 bases and J gave up 16 bases, with 23 bases separating them. This CDR3 comprises 14 residues. Per the germline V gene, CDR1 is SGHRS and CDR2 is YFSETQ. In nucleotides, the CDR3 is TGCGCCAGCAGCCCTCTTGGTGTGACCCAACGGAGGTTTTTT. This translates into CASSPLGVTQRRFF. Together with reference TRBV5-1 and TRBJ2-2, the CDR3 gives the full variable domain: KAGVTQTPRYLIKTRGQQVTLSCSPISGHRSVSWYQQTPGQGLQFLFEYFSETQRNKGNFPGRFSGRQFSNSRSEMNVSTLELGDSALYLCASSPLGVTQRRFFGEGSRLTVL.

This sequence joins TRBV12-3 or TRBV12-4 and TRBJ2-7; no reliable D call. V dropped 5 bases and J dropped 1 base, with 9 bases sitting between them. There are 13 residues in the CDR3. The CDR3, as DNA: TGTGCCAGCAGTCCAGACCAGTCCTACGAGCAGTACGTC. Encoded protein: CASSPDQSYEQYV.

The CDR3 spells CSVEEGNEQFF. The CDR3 DNA reads TGCAGCGTTGAAGAGGGGAATGAGCAGTTCTTC. V is TRBV29-1 and J is TRBJ2-1; D gene uncertain. Germline-derived CDR1 and CDR2 are SQVTM and ANQGSEA. The CDR3 has 11 residues. Between the trimmed V and J ends, which lost 0 bases and 7 bases, there was a span of 4 bases.

This rearrangement joins TRBV12-3 or TRBV12-4 to TRBJ1-4; D unclear. CDR3 length: 14 residues. The germline V and J ends were trimmed by 4 bases and 8 bases, with 14 bases remaining between them. The CDR3 spells CASSSSPGSEKLFF. CDR3 nucleotides: TGTGCCAGCAGTTCCAGCCCGGGATCGGAAAAACTGTTTTTT.

The genes are TRBV28 and TRBJ2-6; TRBD1 or TRBD2 may be the D gene (7 bases each). CDR1 MDHEN and CDR2 SYDVKM come from the germline V gene. CDR3 length: 15 residues. Deletions cut 6 bases from V and 5 bases from J, with 14 bases between. The CDR3 DNA follows: TGTGCCAGCAGCTCAGGGGGGGAGAGGGCCAACGTCCTGACTTTC. Protein product: CASSSGGERANVLTF.

The chain is built from TRBV12-3 or TRBV12-4 and TRBJ2-5, with 11 bases fitting TRBD2. The CDR3 has 16 residues. The V gene end was trimmed by 0 bases and the J gene end by 4 bases; junction bases not matched to a gene: 4. In nucleotides, the CDR3 is TGTGCCAGCAGTTTAGCGCTAGCGGGAGGTTCAGAGACCCAGTACTTC. It codes for CASSLALAGGSETQYF.

V usage is TRBV20-1 and J usage is TRBJ2-1; 11 bases are shared with TRBD2. The length of the CDR3 is 17 residues. CDR1 is DFQATT and CDR2 is SNEGSKA in the germline V gene (reference sequence). The J segment lost 1 base and the V segment lost 2 bases, leaving 7 bases of the junction unmatched. The CDR3 spells CSARRWTSGLSYNEQFF. In DNA form, the CDR3 reads TGCAGTGCTAGAAGGTGGACTAGCGGGCTTTCCTACAATGAGCAGTTCTTC.

DNA for the CDR3: TGCGCCAGCAGCTTGGCCGTCGGGACAGGCCCTTTCGATTCACCCCTCCACTTT. Amino acids: CASSLAVGTGPFDSPLHF. V and J are TRBV5-1 and TRBJ1-6; 8 nucleotides agree with TRBD1. V lost 0 bases, J lost 8 bases, and 13 bases stayed unmatched. Germline lookup yields CDR1 SGHRS and CDR2 YFSETQ. This CDR3 comprises 18 residues.

V and J are TRBV6-1 and TRBJ2-3; 9 bases fit TRBD1. V lost 5 bases, J lost 8 bases, and 5 bases stayed unmatched. In germline, CDR1 is MNHNS, CDR2 SASEGT. This CDR3 has 13 amino acids. CDR3 in amino acids: CASSQGQGGTQYF. The CDR3 region has the DNA TGTGCCAGCAGTCAGGGACAGGGTGGTACGCAGTATTTT.

The CDR3 region is CASSYGDRGSSQHF. DNA of the CDR3: TGTGCCAGCAGTTACGGAGACAGGGGCTCTTCCCAGCATTTT. The V and J genes are TRBV6-5 and TRBJ1-5, with TRBD1 matching over 8 bases. CDR1 and CDR2 (germline): MNHEY, SVGAGI. This CDR3 has 14 amino acids. After removal of 2 bases from V and 11 bases from J, the junction contained 8 bases not matched to a gene.

V gene TRBV21-1 combines with J gene TRBJ2-1; the table's D call of TRBD1 was not tested on the DNA. TRBV21-1 is designated a pseudogene. The CDR3 is made up of 19 amino acids. CDR3 protein: CASSKSFVGTQSNNERQFF. The CDR3 DNA sequence: TGTGCCAGCAGCAAAAGTTTCGTGGGGACGCAATCAAACAATGAGCGGCAGTTCTTC.

CDR3 region: CSVQITGVGEAFF. CDR3 DNA sequence: TGCAGCGTACAAATTACAGGTGTGGGTGAAGCTTTCTTT. The chain links TRBV29-1 to TRBJ1-1, with a weak D call TRBD1 (5 bases). The CDR3 is 13 residues long. V gave up 6 bases and J gave up 7 bases, with 18 bases separating them. CDR1 is SQVTM, CDR2 ANQGSEA, per germline. Filled out from reference TRBV29-1 and TRBJ1-1, the complete variable domain reads SAVISQKPSRDICQRGTSLTIQCQVDSQVTMMFWYRQQPGQSLTLIATANQGSEATYESGFVIDKFPISRPNLTFSTLTVSNMSPEDSSIYLCSVQITGVGEAFFGQGTRLTVV.

V is TRBV20-1 and J is TRBJ2-5; D not resolved. Germline V lookup: CDR1 DFQATT, CDR2 SNEGSKA (reference sequence). The CDR3 spans 14 residues. Trimming left V 3 bases short and J 2 bases short, with 13 bases between. The DNA for the CDR3 is TGCAGTGCTAGTCTCGTAGCAATTCAAGAGACCCAGTACTTC. Residues: CSASLVAIQETQYF.

This chain uses TRBV5-4 with TRBJ2-7, with TRBD2 identical over 9 bases. Trimming cost V 2 bases and J 3 bases; bases outside gene matches: 6. Germline V gene data show CDR1 as SGHNT and CDR2 as YYREEE (reference sequence). This CDR3 has 15 residues. The CDR3 spells CASSLPRGGYYEQYF. In DNA form, the CDR3 reads TGTGCCAGCAGCTTACCGCGGGGGGGTTACTACGAGCAGTACTTC.

This chain connects TRBV10-3 to TRBJ2-5, with 12 bases matching TRBD1. The CDR3 is 14 amino acids. Trimming removed 7 bases from V and 1 base from J; junction bases left unmatched: 1. Germline-derived CDR1 and CDR2 are ENHRY and SYGVKD. CDR3 region: CAIKGQGAQETQYF. In DNA form, the CDR3 reads TGTGCCATCAAGGGACAGGGGGCCCAAGAGACCCAGTACTTC.